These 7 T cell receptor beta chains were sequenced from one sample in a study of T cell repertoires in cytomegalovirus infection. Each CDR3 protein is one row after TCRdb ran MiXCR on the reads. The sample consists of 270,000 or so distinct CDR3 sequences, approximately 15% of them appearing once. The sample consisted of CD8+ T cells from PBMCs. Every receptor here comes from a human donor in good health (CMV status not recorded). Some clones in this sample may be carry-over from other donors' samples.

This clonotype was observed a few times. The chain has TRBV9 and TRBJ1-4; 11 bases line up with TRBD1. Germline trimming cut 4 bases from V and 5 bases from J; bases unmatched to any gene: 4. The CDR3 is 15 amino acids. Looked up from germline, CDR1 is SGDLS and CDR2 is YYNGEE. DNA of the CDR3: TGTGCCAGCAGCATAGGGACAGGGGGAAATGAAAAACTGTTTTTT. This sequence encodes CASSIGTGGNEKLFF.

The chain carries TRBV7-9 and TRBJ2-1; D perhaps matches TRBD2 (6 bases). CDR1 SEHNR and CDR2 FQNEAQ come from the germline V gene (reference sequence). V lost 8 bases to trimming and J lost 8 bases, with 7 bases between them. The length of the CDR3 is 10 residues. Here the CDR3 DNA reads TGTGCCAGCGGAGGGGATGAGCAGTTCTTC. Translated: CASGGDEQFF.

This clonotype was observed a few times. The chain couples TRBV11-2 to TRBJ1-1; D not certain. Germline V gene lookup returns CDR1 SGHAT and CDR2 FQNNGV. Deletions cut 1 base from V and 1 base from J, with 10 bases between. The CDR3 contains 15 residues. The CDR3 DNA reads TGTGCCAGCAGCTTAGTAGGTGGGTGGAACACTGAAGCTTTCTTT. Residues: CASSLVGGWNTEAFF.

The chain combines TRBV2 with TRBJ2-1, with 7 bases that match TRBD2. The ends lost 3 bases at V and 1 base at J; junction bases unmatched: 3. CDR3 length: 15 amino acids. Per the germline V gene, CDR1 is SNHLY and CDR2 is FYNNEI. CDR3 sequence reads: CASSEGAGSYNEQFF. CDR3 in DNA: TGTGCCAGCAGTGAGGGAGCGGGGTCCTACAATGAGCAGTTCTTC.

The CDR3 DNA follows: TGTGCCAGCAGCCAGTCGGGGGTCCGGGACATTCAGTACTTC. It is translated as CASSQSGVRDIQYF. V and J are TRBV7-9 and TRBJ2-4; D perhaps matches TRBD2 (6 bases). V lost 5 bases, J lost 8 bases, and 16 bases lay in between. The CDR3 extends over 14 amino acids. The V gene's germline CDR1 is SEHNR and CDR2 FQNEAQ (reference sequence).

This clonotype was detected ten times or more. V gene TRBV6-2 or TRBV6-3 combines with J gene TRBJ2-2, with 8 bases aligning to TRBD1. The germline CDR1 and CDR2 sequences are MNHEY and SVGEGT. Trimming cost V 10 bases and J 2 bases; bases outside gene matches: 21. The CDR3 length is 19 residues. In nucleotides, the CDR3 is TGTGCCACCCTCGGGACAGGACTGACCGAGGGGCTCAACACCGGGGAGCTGTTTTTT. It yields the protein CATLGTGLTEGLNTGELFF.

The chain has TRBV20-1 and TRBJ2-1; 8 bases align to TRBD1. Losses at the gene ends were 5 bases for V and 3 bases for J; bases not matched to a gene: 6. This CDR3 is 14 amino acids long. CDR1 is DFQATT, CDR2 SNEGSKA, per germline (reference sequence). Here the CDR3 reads CSAPGQGGYNEQFF. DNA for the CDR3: TGCAGTGCTCCCGGACAGGGCGGCTACAATGAGCAGTTCTTC.